This T cell receptor beta chain was observed in a study of T cells after yellow fever vaccination. Study overall: SMART-Seq v4 Ultra Low Input prepared libraries from low-cell fractions. Study-level findings and limits: A large majority of primary-vaccination clones showed up again after the booster (around 95% CD4, roughly 91% CD8).

Universal primer sites and UMIs were introduced during 5'RACE template-switching synthesis of TCR cDNA. TCRdb called the 5' RACE reads again in MiXCR, with one record for every CDR3 protein. The sample shows about 330,000 distinct CDR3 sequences, approximately 4% of them seen only once. The CDR3 contains 16 residues. J was trimmed by 4 bases and V by 0 bases; bases with no gene match: 3. Germline lookup yields CDR1 LGHNA and CDR2 YNFKEQ. This clonotype was picked up many times. Its specificity is not known. The TCR originated in a man in his late teens or twenties who received the YFV17D yellow fever vaccine. The chain recombines TRBV4-2 with TRBJ2-1, with 10 bases identical to TRBD2. Sequencing used PBMCs, obtained 5 days after the yellow fever booster vaccination. This CDR3 reads CASSQDPAGGYNEQFF. The CDR3 nucleotides read TGTGCCAGCAGCCAAGATCCAGCGGGGGGGTACAATGAGCAGTTCTTC.